Each of the 14 T cell receptor beta chains below was sequenced from the same sample in a study of T cell responses to AZD1222 COVID-19 vaccine. Assay used: immunoSEQ multiplex PCR; TCRdb lists only in-frame clones, some missing. The sample has around 130,000 clones, roughly 93% seen once. The material was peripheral blood, obtained on day 0 of AZD1222 vaccination. The receptors here all came from an adult in good health.

This chain links TRBV5-4 with TRBJ2-7; 9 bases are shared with TRBD1. Losses at the gene ends were 0 bases for V and 1 base for J; bases not matched to a gene: 5. The CDR3 is made up of 16 amino acids. The germline gives CDR1 SGHNT, CDR2 YYREEE (reference sequence). The CDR3 is CASSLAWGTGSYEQYF. The CDR3 DNA follows: TGTGCCAGCAGCTTGGCCTGGGGGACAGGGTCCTACGAGCAGTACTTC.

This chain connects TRBV12-5 to TRBJ2-3; 9 bases match TRBD2. The junction had 8 bases not matched to a gene; V was cut back by 0 bases and J by 7 bases. The CDR3 totals 16 residues. The germline V gene has CDR1 LGHNT and CDR2 FRNRAP. CDR3 sequence reads: CASGLVLGRGGYTQYF. The CDR3, as DNA: TGTGCTAGTGGTTTGGTACTGGGGCGGGGGGGATATACGCAGTATTTT.

The V gene is TRBV24-1, the J gene TRBJ1-1, with D unresolved. Trimming removed 1 base at V and 4 bases at J, with 9 bases between. In germline, CDR1 is KGHDR, CDR2 SFDVKD. The CDR3 extends over 14 amino acids. The CDR3: CATSDFDDGTEAFF. The CDR3 nucleotides are TGTGCCACCAGTGATTTCGATGATGGCACTGAAGCTTTCTTT.

This clone was recorded once. The V and J genes are TRBV18 and TRBJ1-6, with 7 nucleotides matching TRBD1. The germline V gene has CDR1 KGHSH and CDR2 LQKENI. Losses at the gene ends were 3 bases for V and 7 bases for J; bases not matched to a gene: 3. The CDR3 is made up of 14 amino acids. CDR3 in DNA: TGTGCCAGCTCACCGGGACAGCAGAATTCACCCCTCCACTTT. Translating gives CASSPGQQNSPLHF.

Of note for this clone: This sample also contains other DNA sequences that code for the same CDR3. This chain connects TRBV5-1 to TRBJ1-5; maybe TRBD1 (5 bases). The CDR3 loop spans 13 amino acids. V was pared by 1 base and J by 7 bases, with 9 bases between. Looked up from germline, CDR1 is SGHRS and CDR2 is YFSETQ. CDR3 sequence (DNA): TGCGCCAGCAGCTTGTCGGGGGACCAGCCCCAGCATTTT. Encoded protein: CASSLSGDQPQHF.

This clone came up once. The rearrangement joins TRBV5-6 to TRBJ1-6, with D hard to call. CDR1 is SGHDT, CDR2 YYEEEE, per germline. Trimming took 1 base from V and 10 from J, leaving 6 bases between them. CDR3 length: 12 residues. The CDR3 DNA follows: TGTGCCAGCAGCTTGCCAAGGTCACCCCTCCACTTT. Translating gives CASSLPRSPLHF.

The V and J genes are TRBV6-4 and TRBJ2-3; D remains unclear. This CDR3 is built from 13 residues. CDR1 is MRHNA, CDR2 SNTAGT, per germline. V lost 0 bases to trimming and J lost 2 bases, with 3 bases between them. The CDR3 DNA follows: TGTGCCAGCAGTGACTCGACCACAGATACGCAGTATTTT. Its translation is CASSDSTTDTQYF.

The chain recombines TRBV25-1 with TRBJ2-5; D remains ambiguous. V was clipped by 2 bases and J by 0 bases, with 13 bases between them. The CDR3 is 16 amino acids. Germline V gene data show CDR1 as MGHDK and CDR2 as SYGVNS. CDR3 nucleotide sequence: TGTGCCAGCAGTGAAGGATTCAGTTTTCACCAAGAGACCCAGTACTTC. This translates into CASSEGFSFHQETQYF.

The chain uses TRBV7-9 and TRBJ2-1; the D gene is possibly TRBD1 (6 bases). The CDR3 covers 13 residues. V lost 5 bases to trimming and J lost 6 bases, with 11 bases between them. The germline gives CDR1 SEHNR, CDR2 FQNEAQ (reference sequence). The CDR3: CASSKRTVNEQFF. The CDR3 DNA sequence: TGTGCCAGCAGCAAGCGGACAGTCAATGAGCAGTTCTTC.

The J gene is TRBJ2-2, the V gene TRBV12-3 or TRBV12-4; D ambiguous. CDR3 size: 12 residues. The V gene lost 2 bases and the J gene lost 8 bases, with 6 bases spanning the gap. The CDR3: CASSLLGGELFF. The CDR3 nucleotides read TGTGCCAGCAGTTTACTTGGGGGGGAGCTGTTTTTT.

Written as DNA, the CDR3 is TGTGCCAGCAGCACGGGGACTTCCGACACCGGGGAGCTGTTTTTT. Protein: CASSTGTSDTGELFF. V gene TRBV5-4 combines with J gene TRBJ2-2; TRBD2 is a possible D gene (6 bases). There are 15 residues in the CDR3. The V end lost 4 bases, the J end lost 3 bases, and 13 bases lay between the germline ends. Germline loops: CDR1 SGHNT, CDR2 YYREEE (reference sequence).

The rearrangement joins TRBV18 to TRBJ1-2; D is uncertain. The CDR3 totals 13 residues. Germline CDR1 KGHSH, CDR2 LQKENI. The V gene lost 0 bases and the J gene lost 6 bases, with 8 bases spanning the gap. The CDR3 bases are TGTGCCAGCTCACCACCGGGAGGGAATGGCTACACCTTC. Translating gives CASSPPGGNGYTF.

The chain uses TRBV6-5 and TRBJ2-7, with D unresolved. Germline V gene data show CDR1 as MNHEY and CDR2 as SVGAGI. This CDR3 is 12 amino acids long. V was clipped by 6 bases and J by 11 bases, with 17 bases between them. CDR3 protein: CASRTTAVPEYF. CDR3 nucleotide sequence: TGTGCCAGCAGGACCACAGCCGTGCCTGAGTACTTC.

The rearrangement joins TRBV6-1 to TRBJ2-7; TRBD1 matches at 12 bases. Trimming took 2 bases from V and 10 from J; bases not matched to a gene: 6. Germline values: CDR1 MNHNS, CDR2 SASEGT. The CDR3 is made up of 14 amino acids. The chain's CDR3 is CASSEWGQGARQYF. CDR3 nucleotide sequence: TGTGCCAGCAGTGAATGGGGACAGGGGGCCCGACAGTACTTC.